The 31 T cell receptor beta chains listed next were all sequenced from one sample in a study of blood T cells in healthy people across ages. A second PCR of 7 to 11 cycles used a sample-barcoded 5' primer and a J-beta primer mix. MiXCR was run by TCRdb on the 5' RACE reads, yielding one entry per CDR3 protein. This table has fewer than 800,000 distinct CDR3 sequences, approximately 49% appearing once. Source material: blood. Receptors originate from a woman aged 55-70 years in good health.

A word on this clonotype: At one end the junction does not follow the germline gene, possibly because of a read error. The rearrangement uses TRBV7-3 and TRBJ2-3; a weak D match, TRBD2 (5 bases). The CDR3 is 13 residues long. From germline, CDR1 is SGHTA and CDR2 FQGTGA. The CDR3 region has the DNA TGTACCAGCAGCTTTAGCGTTACAGATACGCAGTATTTT. Protein sequence: CTSSFSVTDTQYF. Filled out from reference TRBV7-3 and TRBJ2-3, the complete variable domain reads GAGVSQTPSNKVTEKGKYVELRCDPISGHTALYWYRQSLGQGPEFLIYFQGTGAADDSGLPNDRFFAVRPEGSVSTLKIQRTERGDSAVYLCTSSFSVTDTQYFGPGTRLTVL.

CDR3 loop: CASSVLAGAGEQYF. The CDR3 DNA follows: TGTGCCAGCAGCGTACTAGCGGGAGCAGGAGAGCAGTACTTC. V gene TRBV7-2 combines with J gene TRBJ2-7; TRBD2 matches at 11 bases. The CDR3 runs to 14 residues. Unmatched junction bases numbered 7, after V lost 5 bases and J lost 7 bases. CDR1 and CDR2 (germline): SGHTA, FQGNSA.

V gene TRBV5-1 combines with J gene TRBJ2-5, with a possible D match to TRBD2 (6 bases). CDR3 length: 14 residues. Looked up from germline, CDR1 is SGHRS and CDR2 is YFSETQ. V lost 0 bases, J lost 4 bases, and 10 bases lay in between. The CDR3 nucleotides read TGCGCCAGCAGCTTGGGCGGGGCAGCAGAGACCCAGTACTTC. Encoded protein: CASSLGGAAETQYF. The full variable domain, in which reference TRBV5-1 and TRBJ2-5 provide the parts outside the CDR3, is KAGVTQTPRYLIKTRGQQVTLSCSPISGHRSVSWYQQTPGQGLQFLFEYFSETQRNKGNFPGRFSGRQFSNSRSEMNVSTLELGDSALYLCASSLGGAAETQYFGPGTRLLVL.

In this sample, this clonotype turned up many times. The V gene is TRBV7-3, the J gene TRBJ2-5, with TRBD2 identical over 7 bases. The CDR3 is made up of 13 amino acids. V was pared by 1 base and J by 5 bases, with 1 base of the junction left unmatched. Germline loops: CDR1 SGHTA, CDR2 FQGTGA. CDR3: CASSLMGGETQYF. DNA of the CDR3: TGTGCCAGCAGCTTAATGGGAGGGGAGACCCAGTACTTC.

The chain links TRBV7-2 to TRBJ2-3; D ambiguous. V lost 4 bases to trimming and J lost 0 bases, with 8 bases between them. In germline, CDR1 is SGHTA, CDR2 FQGNSA. The CDR3 covers 14 residues. In DNA form, the CDR3 reads TGTGCCAGCAGCTCCCTAAGGAGCACAGATACGCAGTATTTT. Protein: CASSSLRSTDTQYF.

This clonotype was counted between two and nine times. The chain couples TRBV6-6 to TRBJ2-5; D possibly corresponds to TRBD2 (6 bases). Trimming removed 1 base at V and 1 base at J, with 16 bases between. The CDR3 spans 17 residues. Germline-derived CDR1 and CDR2 are MNHNY and SVGAGI (reference sequence). The CDR3 spells CASSYLGSRGGQETQYF. CDR3 nucleotides: TGTGCCAGCAGTTACTTAGGGAGCCGGGGAGGCCAAGAGACCCAGTACTTC.

The chain uses TRBV7-2 and TRBJ2-3; TRBD2 matches 10 bases. Germline loops: CDR1 SGHTA, CDR2 FQGNSA. The V segment lost 4 bases and the J segment 9 bases; nucleotides outside the gene matches: 4. There are 13 residues in the CDR3. The CDR3 nucleotides read TGTGCCAGCAGCTCCCAGACTAGCGGGACGCAGTATTTT. As protein: CASSSQTSGTQYF.

This chain links TRBV7-2 with TRBJ1-2; a possible D gene is TRBD1 (6 bases). The V and J ends lost 7 bases and 2 bases respectively, with 11 bases between them. The V gene's germline CDR1 is SGHTA and CDR2 FQGNSA. This CDR3 has 13 residues. The DNA of the CDR3 is TGTGCCAGCATCGGGACACGGAACTATGGCTACACCTTC. Translated, it gives CASIGTRNYGYTF.

CDR3 sequence: CASSMDRMGIYGYTF. The CDR3 nucleotides read TGTGCCAGCAGCATGGACAGGATGGGGATTTATGGCTACACCTTC. The rearrangement joins TRBV6-1 to TRBJ1-2, with TRBD1 matching 7 bases. Germline CDR1 MNHNS, CDR2 SASEGT. V shed 6 bases, J shed 5 bases, and the junction held 12 bases outside the gene matches. The CDR3 sequence is 15 residues long.

This sequence joins TRBV20-1 and TRBJ2-3; 13 nucleotides match TRBD2. Germline lookup yields CDR1 DFQATT and CDR2 SNEGSKA (reference sequence). This CDR3 has 19 amino acids. Unmatched junction bases numbered 15, after V lost 6 bases and J lost 0 bases. The CDR3 spells CSAHPGLAGPGGSTDTQYF. Written as DNA, the CDR3 is TGCAGTGCCCATCCGGGACTAGCGGGACCCGGGGGGAGCACAGATACGCAGTATTTT.

The V call is TRBV29-1, the J call TRBJ2-1; 8 bases line up with TRBD2. The CDR3 covers 18 residues. Germline assignment: CDR1 SQVTM and CDR2 ANQGSEA. Trimming took 0 bases from V and 5 from J; bases not matched to a gene: 15. Written as DNA, the CDR3 is TGCAGCGTTGAAGACCAAACCAGGAGGCTAGCGGGCGACAATGAGCAGTTCTTC. It codes for CSVEDQTRRLAGDNEQFF.

The table lists this clonotype with a few counts. The gene calls are TRBV20-1 and TRBJ1-4, with D perhaps matching TRBD1 (5 bases). The germline V gene encodes CDR1 DFQATT and CDR2 SNEGSKA (reference sequence). The V and J ends lost 4 bases and 11 bases respectively, with 20 bases between them. The CDR3 runs to 14 residues. The CDR3 DNA sequence: TGCAGTGCTACCAGCGGTCCTCAGGGTGGGAAACTGTTTTTT. Translation gives CSATSGPQGGKLFF.

The chain links TRBV25-1 to TRBJ2-4; no definite D call. Looked up from germline, CDR1 is MGHDK and CDR2 is SYGVNS. This CDR3 has 15 residues. V was trimmed by 3 bases and J by 6 bases, leaving 15 bases between them. CDR3 sequence reads: CASSDPGVGGNIQYF. The DNA for the CDR3 is TGTGCCAGCAGTGACCCAGGAGTGGGTGGAAACATTCAGTACTTC.

On this clonotype itself: A junction boundary mismatches the germline segment, possibly from a read error. The V gene is TRBV4-3, the J gene TRBJ2-1; 8 bases match TRBD1. Per germline, CDR1 LGHNA and CDR2 YSLEER. This CDR3 spans 16 amino acids. This chain's CDR3 is CAGSHRQGLTYNEQFF. CDR3 sequence (DNA): TGCGCCGGCAGCCACCGACAGGGGCTTACCTACAATGAGCAGTTCTTC.

This clonotype was counted only a few times. V gene TRBV4-3 combines with J gene TRBJ1-1; maybe TRBD1 (6 bases). The germline V gene encodes CDR1 LGHNA and CDR2 YSLEER. CDR3 length equals 14 residues. Trimming removed 4 bases from V and 7 bases from J, with 16 bases in between. DNA for the CDR3: TGCGCCAGCAGCCGAGCGGGACACCCGATTGAAGCTTTCTTT. Residues: CASSRAGHPIEAFF.

This clonotype appeared many times. The rearrangement links TRBV16 to TRBJ1-6; D perhaps matches TRBD1 (5 bases). Trimming stripped 3 bases from V and 0 bases from J, with 12 bases between. The germline V gene encodes CDR1 KGHSY and CDR2 FQNENV. The CDR3 sequence is 17 residues long. The CDR3 sequence: CASSHWDDSSYNSPLHF. CDR3 nucleotides: TGTGCCAGCAGCCACTGGGACGATAGCTCCTATAATTCACCCCTCCACTTT.

With respect to this clonotype: At one end the junction does not follow the germline gene, possibly because of a read error. The chain employs TRBV28 and TRBJ2-5, with TRBD1 matching over 11 bases. The germline V gene encodes CDR1 MDHEN and CDR2 SYDVKM. This CDR3 has 19 residues. DNA for the CDR3: TGTGTCAGCAGTTTAGAAGGGACAGGGGGATGGGGCTTACAAGAGACCCAGTACTTC. Residues: CVSSLEGTGGWGLQETQYF. Supplemented by reference TRBV28 and TRBJ2-5, the full variable domain reads DVKVTQSSRYLVKRTGEKVFLECVQDMDHENMFWYRQDPGLGLRLIYFSYDVKMKEKGDIPEGYSVSREKKERFSLILESASTNQTSMYLCVSSLEGTGGWGLQETQYFGPGTRLLVL.

The chain combines TRBV11-2 with TRBJ1-5, with 8 bases identical to TRBD1. Per the germline V gene, CDR1 is SGHAT and CDR2 is FQNNGV. V trimming: 5 bases; J trimming: 6 bases; junction bases outside the gene matches: 9. There are 15 residues in the CDR3. Here the CDR3 DNA reads TGTGCCAGCAGCCCCGGACAGGGAGGTGGTCAGCCCCAGCATTTT. Its translation: CASSPGQGGGQPQHF.

The chain links TRBV7-9 to TRBJ1-2; D is unclear. V lost 1 base and J lost 2, with 8 bases in between. CDR1 is SEHNR, CDR2 FQNEAQ, per germline (reference sequence). The CDR3 runs 14 residues. This CDR3 is CASSLVAENYGYTF. The CDR3 coding sequence is TGTGCCAGCAGCTTAGTGGCGGAGAACTATGGCTACACCTTC.

The chain couples TRBV3-1 to TRBJ2-3, with 11 bases lining up with TRBD1. V was pared by 1 base and J by 5 bases, with 8 bases of the junction left unmatched. Looked up from germline, CDR1 is LGHDT and CDR2 is YNNKEL (reference sequence). This CDR3 region has 17 residues. CDR3 coding DNA: TGTGCCAGCAGCCAAGGTCTCGGACAGGGGGCGGGAGATACGCAGTATTTT. This sequence encodes CASSQGLGQGAGDTQYF.

The chain employs TRBV7-6 and TRBJ2-1, with 16 bases lining up with TRBD2. The J segment lost 2 bases and the V segment lost 5 bases, leaving 6 bases of the junction unmatched. Germline V gives CDR1 SGHVS, CDR2 FNYEAQ. CDR3 length equals 18 residues. The CDR3 region has the DNA TGTGCCAGCAGCCCGGCCGGGACTAGCGGGAGGGCCTACAATGAGCAGTTCTTC. It encodes CASSPAGTSGRAYNEQFF.

This sequence joins TRBV27 and TRBJ2-7; D perhaps matches TRBD2 (5 bases). The CDR3 runs 14 residues. Trimming left V 6 bases short and J 0 bases short, with 12 bases between. Germline V gene lookup returns CDR1 MNHEY and CDR2 SMNVEV (reference sequence). The chain's CDR3 is CASSLRESSYEQYF. Written as DNA, the CDR3 is TGTGCCAGCAGCTTAAGGGAGAGCTCCTACGAGCAGTACTTC.

The chain uses TRBV30 and TRBJ2-1, with 8 nucleotides matching TRBD2. CDR1 and CDR2 (germline): GTSNPN, SVGIG (reference sequence). Trimming removed 0 bases from V and 5 bases from J; junction bases left unmatched: 3. The CDR3 is 14 residues long. This CDR3 is CAWSVIGRDNEQFF. The CDR3 DNA reads TGTGCCTGGAGTGTAATCGGGAGGGACAATGAGCAGTTCTTC.

The rearrangement uses TRBV20-1 and TRBJ2-7; the D is unclear. V gave up 6 bases and J gave up 5 bases, with 14 bases separating them. Germline CDR1 DFQATT, CDR2 SNEGSKA (reference sequence). There are 12 residues in the CDR3. The CDR3 DNA is TGCAGTGCCCTCCGGTCCAGTCACGAGCAGTACTTC. Residues: CSALRSSHEQYF.

This sequence joins TRBV2 and TRBJ1-5; the D gene is possibly TRBD1 (6 bases). The CDR3 consists of 14 residues. Germline values: CDR1 SNHLY, CDR2 FYNNEI. The V end was cut by 7 bases, the J end by 2 bases, with 12 bases between. The CDR3 sequence is CASTGAPGNQPQHF. CDR3 sequence (DNA): TGTGCCAGCACGGGGGCCCCCGGCAATCAGCCCCAGCATTTT.

V gene TRBV20-1 combines with J gene TRBJ2-2; no firm D call. Germline values: CDR1 DFQATT, CDR2 SNEGSKA (reference sequence). V shed 5 bases and J shed 5 bases, with 9 bases lying between them. This CDR3 comprises 12 residues. The CDR3 spells CSAPTGTGELFF. CDR3 DNA sequence: TGCAGTGCTCCTACCGGGACCGGGGAGCTGTTTTTT.

The chain couples TRBV12-3 or TRBV12-4 to TRBJ1-1, with 7 bases lining up with TRBD1. With V trimmed by 3 bases and J by 7 bases, 11 bases remained unmatched. The CDR3 spans 15 residues. The DNA of the CDR3 is TGTGCCAGCAGTTTCCGTCAGGGGGATAAGGGTGAAGCTTTCTTT. This translates into CASSFRQGDKGEAFF.

The chain links TRBV4-2 to TRBJ2-3; possibly TRBD1 or TRBD2 for D (5 bases each). V was clipped by 4 bases and J by 1 base, with 18 bases between them. Germline CDR1 and CDR2: LGHNA and YNFKEQ. The CDR3 runs 17 residues. For the CDR3, the DNA is TGTGCCAGCAGCCTGGCTAGTCTGGGGACGGGCACAGATACGCAGTATTTT. Its translation is CASSLASLGTGTDTQYF.

There are a few counts of this clonotype. This may stem from a read error, because a much larger clone lies one nucleotide away. The chain joins TRBV7-2 to TRBJ2-5; D tentatively reads TRBD1 or TRBD2 (5 bases each). V lost 1 base and J lost 2, with 14 bases in between. Germline CDR1 SGHTA, CDR2 FQGNSA. The CDR3 has 16 residues. CDR3 amino acids: CASSLGAWGTQETQYF. The CDR3 nucleotides are TGTGCCAGCAGCTTAGGGGCGTGGGGGACGCAAGAGACCCAGTACTTC.

V usage is TRBV24-1 and J usage is TRBJ2-5; no clear D. The CDR3 consists of 12 residues. Germline values: CDR1 KGHDR, CDR2 SFDVKD. V was pared by 6 bases and J by 11 bases, with 15 bases between. The CDR3 bases are TGTGCCACCAGTTGGGGTTTCAATGAGCAGTACTTC. It is translated as CATSWGFNEQYF.

The rearrangement uses TRBV7-3 and TRBJ2-5, with 8 bases aligning to TRBD1. The J segment lost 11 bases and the V segment lost 0 bases, leaving 11 bases of the junction unmatched. This CDR3 is 15 amino acids long. Germline CDR1 SGHTA, CDR2 FQGTGA. The CDR3: CASSLTPQGAGEQYF. The CDR3, as DNA: TGTGCCAGCAGCTTAACGCCTCAGGGGGCTGGAGAGCAGTACTTC.